The present entry profiles one TCR beta chain with its context. Antigen specificity is unknown. The study's library attached unique molecular identifiers to single cDNA molecules. As originally analysed: A per-sample median of 95,638 TCRs was observed, with counts ranging from roughly 20,000 to 690,600. TCRdb analysed the RACE reads with MiXCR anew, one entry per CDR3 protein. Here the V and J calls rest on TCRdb's processing, not on the authors' analysis. Altogether tens of thousands of distinct CDR3 sequences are present, roughly 8% being singletons, with the ten largest covering approximately 2.9%. There are 14 residues in the CDR3. Germline-derived CDR1 and CDR2 are DFQATT and SNEGSKA (reference sequence). Trimming at V came to 6 bases and at J to 1 base, leaving 8 bases not matched to a gene. The data derive from a study of human T cells and chemical hapten exposure. Whole-study context: Per-sample TCR yield variability stemmed mainly from small pooled library volume differences. General observations from the study: The number of TCRs above 1 in 1000 frequency did not change after DPC sensitization.

Time point described: healthy volunteer bleed at 2 weeks. Whole blood, unfractionated, served as the material for total RNA extraction. Sequencing was done on a sample of whole blood. This receptor was taken from a female donor in good health. Some clones in this sample may be carry-over from other donors' samples. The chain recombines TRBV20-1 with TRBJ2-5; 7 bases line up with TRBD1. As DNA, the CDR3 is TGCAGTGCCCAGGGGGATGAAGCCCAAGAGACCCAGTACTTC. This translates into CSAQGDEAQETQYF.